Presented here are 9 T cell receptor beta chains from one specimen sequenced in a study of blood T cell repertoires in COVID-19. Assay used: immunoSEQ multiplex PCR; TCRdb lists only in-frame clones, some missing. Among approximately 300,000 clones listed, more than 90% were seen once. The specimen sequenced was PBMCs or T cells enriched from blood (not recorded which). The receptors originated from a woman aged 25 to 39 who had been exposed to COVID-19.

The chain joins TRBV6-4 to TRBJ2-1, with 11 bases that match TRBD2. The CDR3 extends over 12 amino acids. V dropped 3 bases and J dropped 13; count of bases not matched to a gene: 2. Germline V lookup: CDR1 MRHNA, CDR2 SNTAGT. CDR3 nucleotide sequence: TGTGCCAGCAGTGAGACTAGCGGGGTACAGTTCTTC. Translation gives CASSETSGVQFF.

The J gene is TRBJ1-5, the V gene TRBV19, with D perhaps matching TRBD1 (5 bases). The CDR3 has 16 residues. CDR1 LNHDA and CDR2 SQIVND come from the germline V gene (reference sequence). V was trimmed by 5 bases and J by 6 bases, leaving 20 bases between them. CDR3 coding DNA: TGTGCCAGTAGTCCCGGGAGGGGATGGAGAGGTCAGCCCCAGCATTTT. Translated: CASSPGRGWRGQPQHF.

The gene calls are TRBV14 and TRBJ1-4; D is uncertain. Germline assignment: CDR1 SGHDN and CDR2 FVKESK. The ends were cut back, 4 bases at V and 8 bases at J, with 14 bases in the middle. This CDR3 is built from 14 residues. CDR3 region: CASSPRGGREKLFF. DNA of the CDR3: TGTGCCAGCAGCCCCCGAGGAGGCCGGGAAAAACTGTTTTTT.

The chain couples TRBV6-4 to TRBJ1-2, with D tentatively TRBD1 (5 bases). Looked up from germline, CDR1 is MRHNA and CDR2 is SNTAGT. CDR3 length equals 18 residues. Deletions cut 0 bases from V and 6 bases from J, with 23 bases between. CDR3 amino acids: CASSDSIFQGPFVDGYTF. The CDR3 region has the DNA TGTGCCAGCAGTGACTCGATTTTCCAGGGTCCATTCGTTGATGGCTACACCTTC.

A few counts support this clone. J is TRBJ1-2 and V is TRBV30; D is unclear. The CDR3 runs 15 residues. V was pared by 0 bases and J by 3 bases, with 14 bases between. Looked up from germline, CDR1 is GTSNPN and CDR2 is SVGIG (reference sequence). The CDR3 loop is CAWSVPGWEDYGYTF. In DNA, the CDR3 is TGTGCCTGGAGTGTACCTGGTTGGGAGGACTATGGCTACACCTTC.

The CDR3 loop reads CASSPQGREDTQYF. Here the CDR3 DNA reads TGTGCCAGCAGCCCTCAGGGGCGAGAAGATACGCAGTATTTT. The chain uses TRBV7-8 and TRBJ2-3, with D possibly matching TRBD1 (6 bases). V lost 5 bases to trimming and J lost 5 bases, with 14 bases between them. CDR1 and CDR2 (germline): SGHVS, FQNEAQ. The length of the CDR3 is 14 residues. The variable domain in full, completed from reference TRBV7-8 and TRBJ2-3, reads GAGVSQSPRYKVAKRGQDVALRCDPISGHVSLFWYQQALGQGPEFLTYFQNEAQLDKSGLPSDRFFAERPEGSVSTLKIQRTQQEDSAVYLCASSPQGREDTQYFGPGTRLTVL.

The CDR3 bases are TGTGCTAGTGGTGTAGTACAGGGTCGCCCCTACGAGCAGTACTTC. Its translation is CASGVVQGRPYEQYF. The chain joins TRBV12-5 to TRBJ2-7, with D perhaps matching TRBD1 (6 bases). The V gene lost 5 bases and the J gene lost 2 bases, with 16 bases spanning the gap. The CDR3 length is 15 residues. Germline V gene data show CDR1 as LGHNT and CDR2 as FRNRAP. Variable domain in full (rest from reference TRBV12-5 and TRBJ2-7): DARVTQTPRHKVTEMGQEVTMRCQPILGHNTVFWYRQTMMQGLELLAYFRNRAPLDDSGMPKDRFSAEMPDATLATLKIQPSEPRDSAVYFCASGVVQGRPYEQYFGPGTRLTVT.

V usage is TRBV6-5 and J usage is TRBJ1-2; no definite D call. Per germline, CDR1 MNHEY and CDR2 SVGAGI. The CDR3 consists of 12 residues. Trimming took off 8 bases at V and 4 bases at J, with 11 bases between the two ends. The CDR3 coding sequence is TGTGCCAGCGGCCCAGGATTCTATGGCTACACCTTC. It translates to CASGPGFYGYTF.

The CDR3 DNA follows: TGTGCCAGCAGCTTAGGGCCTAGCGGGGGGCCCGGGGAGCAGTTCTTC. Residues: CASSLGPSGGPGEQFF. The V and J genes are TRBV11-2 and TRBJ2-1, with 11 positions matching TRBD2. The V gene's germline CDR1 is SGHAT and CDR2 FQNNGV. The CDR3 extends over 16 amino acids. V shed 1 base and J 10 bases; nucleotides not matched to a gene: 9.